This T cell receptor (beta chain) was identified during a study of blood T cell repertoires in COVID-19. Sequencing was performed with immunoSEQ multiplex PCR; in TCRdb, only in-frame clones are kept and a portion is missing. Found here are 45,000 to 65,000 clones, about 86% of them singletons; the top ten hold about 4.6%. V lost 3 bases to trimming and J lost 2 bases, with 7 bases between them. This CDR3 spans 14 amino acids. Germline values: CDR1 MNHEY, CDR2 SMNVEV (reference sequence). This sequence was found in an elderly man with active COVID-19. Sequenced input: peripheral blood. The V gene is TRBV27, the J gene TRBJ1-4, with TRBD1 as a possible D gene (5 bases). CDR3 DNA sequence: TGTGCCAGCAGTTTGACAGTGACTAATGAAAAACTGTTTTTT. Its translation is CASSLTVTNEKLFF.